The next 29 T cell receptor beta chains were all read from a single sample in a study of Graves' ophthalmopathy and Graves' hyperthyroidism. Scientists amplified the TCR beta CDR3 regions from RNA transcripts. HTBI-primed first-round RT-PCR preceded second-round multiplex PCR. TCRdb reprocessed the multiplex PCR reads via MiXCR and lists one record per CDR3 protein. The table includes 650,000 to 800,000 distinct CDR3 sequences, more than 40% detected once. The sample comprised peripheral blood. The receptors originated from an adult man with Graves' ophthalmopathy.

This clonotype has more than one count but fewer than ten. This chain links TRBV10-2 with TRBJ1-2, with 8 bases lining up with TRBD1. Germline CDR1 reads WSHSY; CDR2 reads SAAADI. This CDR3 comprises 16 residues. The junction had 9 bases not matched to a gene; V was cut back by 0 bases and J by 6 bases. This CDR3 reads CASSESFGQGRDGYTF. In nucleotides, the CDR3 is TGCGCCAGCAGTGAGTCCTTCGGACAGGGTAGGGATGGCTACACCTTC.

This clonotype has only one observation. This sequence joins TRBV25-1 and TRBJ1-1; TRBD1 aligns across 8 bases. The CDR3 runs to 15 residues. With 7 bases clipped from V and 0 bases from J, the junction kept 7 bases outside the gene matches. Per the germline V gene, CDR1 is MGHDK and CDR2 is SYGVNS. CDR3 loop: CASTRQGTLNTEAFF. CDR3 sequence (DNA): TGTGCCAGCACGCGACAGGGGACCCTGAACACTGAAGCTTTCTTT.

This clonotype was seen repeatedly, ten times or more. V is TRBV19 and J is TRBJ1-1; D gene ambiguous. The CDR3 covers 11 residues. V lost 5 bases to trimming and J lost 8 bases, with 9 bases between them. From germline, CDR1 is LNHDA and CDR2 SQIVND (reference sequence). The CDR3 DNA reads as TGTGCCAGTAGTGCCCAGAGGGAAGCTTTCTTT. Encoded protein: CASSAQREAFF.

The table lists this clonotype with many counts. The CDR3 region has the DNA TGTGCCAGCACCAATAGTACGGGCATGAACACTGAAGCTTTCTTT. It specifies CASTNSTGMNTEAFF. The chain combines TRBV7-9 with TRBJ1-1; D gene ambiguous. Germline values: CDR1 SEHNR, CDR2 FQNEAQ (reference sequence). The length of the CDR3 is 15 residues. Trimming shortened V by 7 bases and J by 0 bases, and 15 bases separated the two germline ends.

CDR3 protein: CAWSGQSAGANVLTF. CDR3 bases: TGTGCCTGGAGTGGACAGAGTGCGGGGGCCAACGTCCTGACTTTC. The V call is TRBV30, the J call TRBJ2-6; D might be TRBD1 (5 bases). The CDR3 totals 15 residues. Germline V CDR1 and CDR2: GTSNPN, SVGIG (reference sequence). V was pared by 1 base and J by 4 bases, with 11 bases between.

The rearrangement joins TRBV15 to TRBJ2-3, with 9 bases lining up with TRBD2. Germline CDR1 reads LNHNV; CDR2 reads YYDKDF (reference sequence). This CDR3 is 15 amino acids long. With V trimmed by 4 bases and J by 3 bases, 5 bases remained unmatched. The CDR3 coding sequence is TGTGCCACCAGCATTAGCGGGAGTTCTACAGATACGCAGTATTTT. Amino acids: CATSISGSSTDTQYF.

The chain recombines TRBV2 with TRBJ1-2; possibly TRBD1 for D (5 bases). Germline CDR1 reads SNHLY; CDR2 reads FYNNEI. V was cut by 7 bases and J by 10 bases, with 10 bases left in between. The CDR3 runs to 10 residues. The CDR3 loop is CASKGADYTF. The DNA for the CDR3 is TGTGCCAGCAAAGGGGCAGACTACACCTTC.

On this clonotype itself: This could be a read error, since a much larger clone is one nucleotide away. The CDR3 does not close with the conserved phenylalanine or tryptophan, likely indicating a read error. The CDR3 is CASSYSGGSEETQYV. The CDR3 DNA follows: TGTGCCAGCAGTTACTCAGGGGGGTCCGAAGAGACCCAGTACGTC. The rearrangement joins TRBV6-5 to TRBJ2-5; D may match TRBD1 or TRBD2 (6 bases each). This CDR3 region has 15 residues. CDR1 and CDR2 from the germline V gene are MNHEY and SVGAGI. Trimming shortened V by 0 bases and J by 3 bases, and 11 bases separated the two germline ends.

The table lists this clonotype with a few counts. This chain joins TRBV19 and TRBJ1-1; D is ambiguous. The CDR3 spans 13 residues. CDR1 is LNHDA and CDR2 is SQIVND in the germline V gene (reference sequence). V lost 11 bases to trimming and J lost 0 bases, with 13 bases between them. This chain's CDR3 is CAWFGRMNTEAFF. In DNA, the CDR3 is TGTGCCTGGTTCGGCAGAATGAACACTGAAGCTTTCTTT.

This clonotype was observed many times. V gene TRBV6-6 combines with J gene TRBJ1-5; D is uncertain. Deletions cut 2 bases from V and 4 bases from J, with 12 bases between. The CDR3 is 15 amino acids. Germline lookup yields CDR1 MNHNY and CDR2 SVGAGI (reference sequence). The CDR3 loop reads CASSYKVTGNQPQHF. The CDR3 bases are TGTGCCAGCAGTTACAAGGTTACGGGGAATCAGCCCCAGCATTTT.

This clonotype was found once. Because the CDR3 is missing its conserved closing phenylalanine or tryptophan, this is likely a read error. V is TRBV7-3 and J is TRBJ2-7; D uncertain. The CDR3 is 14 residues long. The germline V gene encodes CDR1 SGHTA and CDR2 FQGTGA. The CDR3 bases are TGCGCCAGCAGCCAATTTAGGATCTCCTACGAGCAGTACCTC. Translated: CASSQFRISYEQYL.

V and J are TRBV5-1 and TRBJ2-5; D possibly corresponds to TRBD1 (5 bases). Germline V gene sequence: CDR1 SGHRS, CDR2 YFSETQ. Between the trimmed V and J ends, which lost 0 bases and 9 bases, there was a span of 18 bases. This CDR3 contains 15 residues. In DNA, the CDR3 is TGCGCCAGCAGCTTGGGCTGGGGCCGCAATCAGCCCCAGTACTTC. Its translation: CASSLGWGRNQPQYF. Filled out from reference TRBV5-1 and TRBJ2-5, the complete variable domain reads KAGVTQTPRYLIKTRGQQVTLSCSPISGHRSVSWYQQTPGQGLQFLFEYFSETQRNKGNFPGRFSGRQFSNSRSEMNVSTLELGDSALYLCASSLGWGRNQPQYFGPGTRLLVL.

Comment on this clonotype: A much larger clonotype is one base distant, so this may be a read error. The rearrangement uses TRBV25-1 and TRBJ1-6; D is possibly TRBD1 (6 bases). The CDR3 is 16 residues long. With 6 bases removed from V and 10 bases from J, the gap between germline ends came to 22 bases. In germline, CDR1 is MGHDK, CDR2 SYGVNS. The CDR3 is CASSPQGQEAGSPLHF. CDR3 sequence (DNA): TGTGCCAGCAGCCCCCAGGGGCAGGAGGCAGGATCACCCCTCCACTTT.

This clonotype was seen ten or more times. The chain carries TRBV12-3 or TRBV12-4 and TRBJ2-2, with TRBD2 identical over 11 bases. CDR3 length: 14 amino acids. V lost 7 bases to trimming and J lost 9 bases; unmatched junction nucleotides: 7. The CDR3 DNA is TGTGCCAGCACCCTGGGACTAGCGGACCGGGAGCTGTTTTTT. This translates into CASTLGLADRELFF.

This clonotype was observed once. Mismatch with germline at one junction end may stem from a read error. The chain recombines TRBV25-1 with TRBJ2-1; 7 bases agree with TRBD2. This CDR3 contains 14 residues. Germline V gene sequence: CDR1 MGHDK, CDR2 SYGVNS. CDR3 protein: CANSDVAGLNEQFF. CDR3 nucleotides: TGTGCCAACAGTGACGTAGCGGGCCTCAATGAGCAGTTCTTC.

This sequence joins TRBV27 and TRBJ1-1; D uncertain. Per the germline V gene, CDR1 is MNHEY and CDR2 is SMNVEV (reference sequence). The CDR3 is 13 amino acids. V dropped 7 bases and J dropped 0 bases, with 9 bases sitting between them. Here the CDR3 reads CASMKGLNTEAFF. The CDR3 region has the DNA TGTGCCAGCATGAAAGGCTTGAACACTGAAGCTTTCTTT.

The CDR3 DNA sequence: TGCAGTGCTAGAGACCCTTGGTTGGGGTCGAGGATCAATCAGCCCCAGCATTTT. Protein sequence: CSARDPWLGSRINQPQHF. The V gene is TRBV20-1, the J gene TRBJ1-5; D gene uncertain. Germline V gives CDR1 DFQATT, CDR2 SNEGSKA (reference sequence). The CDR3 extends over 18 amino acids. V was cut by 0 bases and J by 3 bases, with 21 bases left in between.

This chain joins TRBV7-2 and TRBJ1-4; D uncertain. The V gene lost 7 bases and the J gene lost 2 bases, with 14 bases spanning the gap. This CDR3 comprises 15 residues. Looked up from germline, CDR1 is SGHTA and CDR2 is FQGNSA. The CDR3, as DNA: TGTGCCAGCACCCCGGCGTATTCGACTAATGAAAAACTGTTTTTT. Amino acid sequence: CASTPAYSTNEKLFF. Full variable domain (rest looked up from reference TRBV7-2 and TRBJ1-4): GAGVSQSPSNKVTEKGKDVELRCDPISGHTALYWYRQSLGQGLEFLIYFQGNSAPDKSGLPSDRFSAERTGGSVSTLTIQRTQQEDSAVYLCASTPAYSTNEKLFFGSGTQLSVL.

This clonotype showed up many times. J is TRBJ1-5 and V is TRBV7-9; maybe TRBD1 (5 bases). V shed 0 bases and J shed 7 bases, with 13 bases lying between them. Germline assignment: CDR1 SEHNR and CDR2 FQNEAQ (reference sequence). This CDR3 has 15 amino acids. The CDR3 nucleotides are TGTGCCAGCAGCTTAGCCCCAGGGACGGGGCAGCCCCAGCATTTT. Amino acids: CASSLAPGTGQPQHF.

This clonotype was seen at least ten times. The genes are TRBV20-1 and TRBJ2-7, with 9 bases fitting TRBD2. Germline loops: CDR1 DFQATT, CDR2 SNEGSKA (reference sequence). The V segment lost 5 bases and the J segment 5 bases; nucleotides outside the gene matches: 10. CDR3 size: 14 residues. The CDR3 coding sequence is TGCAGTGCTGTCCCTTGGCGGGGGGGCAACGAGCAGTACTTC. It yields the protein CSAVPWRGGNEQYF.

This clonotype was counted at least ten times. The CDR3 here is CASSNGHNYEQYF. CDR3 nucleotide sequence: TGTGCCAGCAGCAACGGACACAACTACGAGCAGTACTTC. The chain joins TRBV7-9 to TRBJ2-7, with D maybe TRBD1 (5 bases). V was clipped by 5 bases and J by 3 bases, with 11 bases between them. This CDR3 has 13 residues. Per germline, CDR1 SEHNR and CDR2 FQNEAQ (reference sequence).

This clonotype showed up many times. At one end, the junction sequence differs from germline, possibly due to a read error. V and J are TRBV4-3 and TRBJ1-1, with 12 positions matching TRBD1. The CDR3 is 15 residues long. The germline V gene encodes CDR1 LGHNA and CDR2 YSLEER. The CDR3 is CASSQGTGGNTEAFF. The CDR3 nucleotides read TGTGCCAGCAGCCAAGGGACAGGGGGCAACACTGAAGCTTTCTTT.

This clonotype showed up just a few times. The gene calls are TRBV4-1 and TRBJ2-7; 10 bases are a match to TRBD1. This CDR3 is 16 amino acids long. CDR1 and CDR2 from the germline V gene are MGHRA and YSYEKL. V shed 1 base and J 4 bases; nucleotides not matched to a gene: 7. The CDR3 nucleotides read TGCGCCAGCAGCCAAGGAACCGGGACAGGGGCATACGAGCAGTACTTC. Protein: CASSQGTGTGAYEQYF.

The chain links TRBV29-1 to TRBJ1-2; TRBD1 might be the D (5 bases). Germline V gives CDR1 SQVTM, CDR2 ANQGSEA. The CDR3 is made up of 13 amino acids. V was clipped by 2 bases and J by 4 bases, with 11 bases between them. CDR3 sequence (DNA): TGCAGCGTTGAAACGCAGGGAGGCTATGGCTACACCTTC. This encodes CSVETQGGYGYTF.

In its sample, this clonotype was seen many times. The V gene is TRBV4-3, the J gene TRBJ2-5; possible D gene TRBD1, 5 bases. Germline assignment: CDR1 LGHNA and CDR2 YSLEER. The CDR3 spans 15 residues. With 2 bases removed from V and 5 bases from J, the gap between germline ends came to 15 bases. CDR3 coding DNA: TGCGCCAGCAGCCAACGCAGGGCAGTGGGCGAGACCCAGTACTTC. Its protein is CASSQRRAVGETQYF.

The chain couples TRBV19 to TRBJ2-2; tentatively, D is TRBD1 or TRBD2 (5 bases each). Germline CDR1 LNHDA, CDR2 SQIVND (reference sequence). The CDR3 consists of 13 residues. The ends were cut back, 4 bases at V and 6 bases at J, with 9 bases in the middle. This CDR3 is CASSTRGAGELFF. The CDR3 DNA follows: TGTGCCAGTAGTACACGAGGGGCCGGGGAGCTGTTTTTT.

This clonotype was counted at least ten times. J is TRBJ1-1 and V is TRBV29-1; D uncertain. V was clipped by 6 bases and J by 3 bases, with 14 bases between them. Germline lookup yields CDR1 SQVTM and CDR2 ANQGSEA. The CDR3 has 13 residues. CDR3 residues: CSVGTRMDTEAFF. The CDR3 DNA sequence: TGCAGCGTGGGAACAAGAATGGACACTGAAGCTTTCTTT.

A few counts support this clonotype. The DNA of the CDR3 is TGTGCCAGCAGTTACTCCCGACAGGACAGGCAGCAGTACTTC. This translates into CASSYSRQDRQQYF. The chain has TRBV6-6 and TRBJ2-7; 7 nucleotides agree with TRBD1. The V gene's germline CDR1 is MNHNY and CDR2 SVGAGI (reference sequence). The CDR3 runs 14 residues. V was clipped by 0 bases and J by 8 bases; unmatched bases: 7.

There are many counts of this clonotype. The genes are TRBV19 and TRBJ1-5, with TRBD1 matching 7 bases. The trim removed 7 bases at V and 5 bases at J, leaving 8 bases unmatched. The CDR3 runs 14 residues. CDR1 and CDR2 from the germline V gene are LNHDA and SQIVND (reference sequence). This chain's CDR3 is CASTPGQADQPQHF. The CDR3 DNA sequence: TGTGCCAGTACCCCCGGACAGGCGGATCAGCCCCAGCATTTT.